These T cell receptor beta chains were read from a single sample in a study of regulatory T cells in long-lasting Graves disease. TCRdb analysed the multiplex PCR reads with MiXCR anew, one entry per CDR3 protein. The table includes 350,000 to 500,000 distinct CDR3 sequences, around a fifth detected once. The specimen comprised peripheral blood mononuclear cells (PBMCs), sampled when the disease was refractory, from a patient treated with antithyroid drugs. These receptors came from a female donor with Graves disease. CDR3s include the opening cysteine and the closing phenylalanine or tryptophan. The order of the fields is J gene, D gene, clone size, V gene, CDR3 protein, CDR3 DNA. The D gene is left open where the match is weak. Size tells how often a clone was seen (once, few, many) or the class of an expanded clone, and some rows leave it out.

TRBJ2-2 TRBD1 few TRBV7-3 CASSRTGGSNTGELFF TGTGCCAGCAGCAGGACAGGGGGCTCGAACACCGGGGAGCTGTTTTTT
TRBJ2-7 - many TRBV12-3/TRBV12-4 CASTRDAYEQYF TGTGCCAGCACCCGTGACGCCTACGAGCAGTACTTC
TRBJ2-7 - - TRBV10-1 CASSPDNNYEQYF TGCGCCAGCAGCCCCGACAACAACTACGAGCAGTACTTC
TRBJ2-2 - many TRBV27 CASSFGGWNTGELFF TGTGCCAGCAGTTTTGGTGGGTGGAACACCGGGGAGCTGTTTTTT
TRBJ2-1 TRBD2 - TRBV2 CASTRGRGLADNEQFF TGTGCCAGCACCCGGGGGCGGGGACTAGCGGACAATGAGCAGTTCTTC
TRBJ1-2 - - TRBV7-8 CASSLVGGGYGYTF TGTGCCAGCAGCTTAGTAGGCGGTGGATATGGCTACACCTTC
TRBJ2-2 - - TRBV7-9 CASSESRENTGELFF TGTGCCAGCAGTGAATCGCGGGAGAACACCGGGGAGCTGTTTTTT
TRBJ2-1 - - TRBV5-5 CASSLNTAYNEQFF TGTGCCAGCAGCTTAAACACGGCCTACAATGAGCAGTTCTTC
TRBJ2-7 - - TRBV19 CASSIGGQNYEQYF TGTGCCAGTAGTATCGGGGGGCAGAACTACGAGCAGTACTTC
TRBJ1-1 - few TRBV7-9 CASSGRALAQAFF TGTGCCAGCAGCGGCAGGGCGCTGGCCCAAGCTTTCTTT
TRBJ2-3 TRBD2 - TRBV20-1 CSAHVPGLAEHTDTQYF TGCAGTGCGCACGTTCCGGGACTAGCGGAACACACAGATACGCAGTATTTT
TRBJ2-7 - many TRBV12-3/TRBV12-4 CASSLTQSSYEQYF TGTGCCAGCAGTTTAACTCAGAGCTCCTACGAGCAGTACTTC
TRBJ2-2 - - TRBV11-2 CASSRLGPLSTGELFF TGTGCCAGCAGCCGCCTAGGACCGCTTTCCACCGGGGAGCTGTTTTTT
TRBJ2-2 - many TRBV11-1 CASSSGGIYTGELFF TGTGCCAGCAGCTCGGGCGGAATATACACCGGGGAGCTGTTTTTT
TRBJ2-7 - once TRBV13 CTSRKGGSTYEQYF TGTACCAGCAGAAAGGGGGGGAGCACCTACGAGCAGTACTTC
TRBJ2-7 - - TRBV5-1 CASSPRLQGPYEQYF TGCGCCAGCAGCCCCAGACTACAGGGACCCTACGAGCAGTACTTC
TRBJ2-3 TRBD2 few TRBV6-1 CASTKAGEDTQYF TGTGCCAGCACCAAAGCGGGAGAGGATACGCAGTATTTT
TRBJ2-5 - - TRBV20-1 CSARRQLGETQYF TGCAGTGCTCGAAGGCAGTTGGGGGAGACCCAGTACTTC
TRBJ1-5 - many TRBV10-3 CAISEQGGQPQHF TGTGCCATCAGTGAACAGGGAGGTCAGCCCCAGCATTTT
TRBJ2-1 - - TRBV12-3/TRBV12-4 CASSSGTYGDEQFF TGTGCCAGCAGTTCCGGGACCTATGGCGATGAGCAGTTCTTC
TRBJ1-3 - few TRBV6-1 CASSQGQGNTIYF TGTGCCAGCAGTCAAGGACAGGGAAACACCATATATTTT
TRBJ2-7 - many TRBV28 CASRSYSYEQYF TGTGCCAGCAGATCCTATAGCTACGAGCAGTACTTC
TRBJ1-1 - many TRBV7-8 CASSLQESNTEAFF TGTGCCAGCAGCTTACAGGAGTCGAACACTGAAGCTTTCTTT
TRBJ2-7 TRBD2 - TRBV27 CASSLSGLAYPYEQYF TGTGCCAGCAGTTTATCCGGACTAGCGTACCCCTACGAGCAGTACTTC
TRBJ2-7 - many TRBV28 CASSPRVWGKNYEQYF TGTGCCAGCAGCCCCAGGGTGTGGGGAAAGAACTACGAGCAGTACTTC
TRBJ1-5 - many TRBV29-1 CSVAGTPNQPQHF TGCAGCGTTGCCGGGACACCTAATCAGCCCCAGCATTTT
TRBJ2-3 - many TRBV7-2 CASSPPDRRADTQYF TGTGCCAGCAGCCCACCGGACAGGAGGGCAGATACGCAGTATTTT
TRBJ2-7 - few TRBV7-9 CASSPPKEQYF TGTGCCAGCAGCCCACCGAAGGAGCAGTACTTC
TRBJ2-7 - many TRBV2 CASSETGESGEQYF TGTGCCAGCAGTGAAACGGGAGAGAGTGGCGAGCAGTACTTC
TRBJ1-2 TRBD1 many TRBV2 CASSQQGTGYGYTF TGTGCCAGCAGCCAACAGGGGACGGGCTATGGCTACACCTTC
TRBJ2-7 TRBD2 many TRBV20-1 CSALGLAGATYEQYF TGCAGTGCCCTAGGACTAGCGGGCGCCACCTACGAGCAGTACTTC
TRBJ2-7 - - TRBV28 CASRPGTVGEQYF TGTGCCAGCAGACCCGGGACTGTGGGGGAGCAGTACTTC
TRBJ1-1 - - TRBV2 CASRGGEVRNTEAFF TGTGCCTCTCGGGGAGGGGAGGTTCGGAACACTGAAGCTTTCTTT
TRBJ2-7 - - TRBV20-1 CSARGLHYEQYF TGCAGTGCCCGGGGCCTCCACTACGAGCAGTACTTC
TRBJ2-5 TRBD2 many TRBV11-2 CASSFGLAFQETQYF TGTGCCAGCAGCTTTGGACTAGCGTTCCAAGAGACCCAGTACTTC
TRBJ1-2 - - TRBV19 CAKIRLLPDGYTF TGTGCCAAGATTAGGTTACTGCCAGATGGCTACACCTTC
TRBJ1-2 TRBD1 many TRBV28 CASSQDRNPNYGYTF TGTGCCAGCAGCCAGGACAGGAATCCTAACTATGGCTACACCTTC
TRBJ2-7 - many TRBV5-1 CASSWLESSYEQYF TGCGCCAGCAGCTGGCTAGAGAGCTCCTACGAGCAGTACTTC
TRBJ2-7 - - TRBV14 CASSQVRGGEQYF TGTGCCAGCAGCCAAGTCAGGGGAGGCGAGCAGTACTTC
TRBJ2-5 - few TRBV19 CASSISQLGRETQYF TGTGCCAGTAGTATCTCCCAACTAGGCCGGGAGACCCAGTACTTC
TRBJ1-5 - many TRBV20-1 CSASGWAGGGNQPQHF TGCAGTGCTAGTGGGTGGGCGGGGGGCGGCAATCAGCCCCAGCATTTT
TRBJ1-1 TRBD1 - TRBV29-1 CSGWGQGVTEAFF TGCAGCGGCTGGGGACAGGGGGTCACTGAAGCTTTCTTT
TRBJ2-7 - many TRBV6-2/TRBV6-3 CASSYGSGVYEQYF TGTGCCAGCAGTTACGGGTCCGGGGTTTACGAGCAGTACTTC
TRBJ2-5 TRBD2 many TRBV3-1 CASSQRLAGGPRETQYF TGTGCCAGCAGCCAGAGACTAGCGGGAGGGCCTAGGGAGACCCAGTACTTC
TRBJ1-5 - few TRBV19 CASSFEGFGNQPQHF TGTGCCAGTAGTTTTGAGGGATTCGGCAATCAGCCCCAGCATTTT
TRBJ1-5 - many TRBV20-1 CSAGTRYSNQPQHF TGCAGTGCTGGAACCCGTTATAGCAATCAGCCCCAGCATTTT
TRBJ2-7 - - TRBV11-2 CASSHGQNEQYF TGTGCCAGCAGCCATGGACAGAACGAGCAGTACTTC
TRBJ2-4 - - TRBV20-1 CSVGAVPEYF TGCAGTGTGGGAGCAGTCCCCGAGTACTTC
TRBJ1-1 TRBD1 - TRBV5-5 CASSSGDRGSTFF TGTGCCAGCAGCTCGGGGGACAGGGGGAGTACTTTCTTT
TRBJ2-5 - many TRBV20-1 CSARDLVDPQETQYF TGCAGTGCTAGAGATTTGGTAGATCCTCAAGAGACCCAGTACTTC
TRBJ1-2 TRBD1 many TRBV7-3 CASSPHIGQVGYTF TGTGCCAGCAGCCCGCATATCGGACAGGTTGGCTACACCTTC
TRBJ2-5 - few TRBV4-1 CASSQGRGGTQYF TGCGCCAGCAGCCAAGGAAGGGGGGGTACCCAGTACTTC
TRBJ1-2 - many TRBV28 CASSLESNYGYTF TGTGCCAGCAGCCTCGAGAGTAACTATGGCTACACCTTC